This entry lists 7 T cell receptor beta chains sequenced from one sample in a study of beta chain features in type 1 diabetes. Findings and caveats of the study: Among all four CD4+ subsets, Type 1 diabetes patients had TCRB CDR3s that were moderately but significantly shorter.

These receptors' antigens are unknown. The sequenced template was cDNA made from the entire isolated RNA. Sequencing used immunoSEQ multiplex PCR; TCRdb keeps in-frame clones, though not all of them. The sample records around 250,000 clones, roughly 20% being singletons. Sequenced sample: naive CD4+ T cells from blood. Source of these receptors: a woman in her thirties or forties with type 1 diabetes.

V usage is TRBV5-1 and J usage is TRBJ1-6; 7 nucleotides line up with TRBD1. This CDR3 region has 14 residues. Germline loops: CDR1 SGHRS, CDR2 YFSETQ. V trimming: 4 bases; J trimming: 7 bases; junction bases outside the gene matches: 5. CDR3 residues: CASSIRDSNSPLHF. The CDR3, as DNA: TGCGCCAGCAGCATCCGGGACAGCAATTCACCCCTCCACTTT.

This clone came up a few times. The gene calls are TRBV4-1 and TRBJ1-2, with no clear D. Looked up from germline, CDR1 is MGHRA and CDR2 is YSYEKL. V was trimmed by 2 bases and J by 10 bases, leaving 8 bases between them. This CDR3 is built from 11 residues. Here the CDR3 reads CASSQLRDYTF. The DNA for the CDR3 is TGCGCCAGCAGCCAACTGAGAGACTACACCTTC.

The chain links TRBV28 to TRBJ2-2; 7 nucleotides match TRBD2. Losses at the gene ends were 5 bases for V and 6 bases for J; bases not matched to a gene: 6. The CDR3 is 14 amino acids. Germline CDR1 reads MDHEN; CDR2 reads SYDVKM. CDR3 sequence reads: CASSPTLAAGELFF. The CDR3 region has the DNA TGTGCCAGCAGTCCGACCCTAGCGGCCGGGGAGCTGTTTTTT. The entire variable domain, with the rest obtained from reference TRBV28 and TRBJ2-2, is as follows: DVKVTQSSRYLVKRTGEKVFLECVQDMDHENMFWYRQDPGLGLRLIYFSYDVKMKEKGDIPEGYSVSREKKERFSLILESASTNQTSMYLCASSPTLAAGELFFGEGSRLTVL.

The chain combines TRBV30 with TRBJ2-1, with D possibly being TRBD2 (5 bases). Trimming stripped 3 bases from V and 6 bases from J, with 21 bases between. The V gene's germline CDR1 is GTSNPN and CDR2 SVGIG (reference sequence). The CDR3 sequence is 16 residues long. In nucleotides, the CDR3 is TGTGCCTGGAGCCCGAGGGCCCTGGGGTGGCGCAATGAGCAGTTCTTC. Translating gives CAWSPRALGWRNEQFF.

This clone was picked up a small number of times. The chain recombines TRBV11-1 with TRBJ2-7; TRBD2 is a possible D gene (6 bases). Trimming removed 5 bases from V and 6 bases from J, with 17 bases in between. In germline, CDR1 is SGHAT, CDR2 FQDESV (reference sequence). The CDR3 has 14 residues. The CDR3 bases are TGTGCCAGCAGCCCCTGGGACTCAACCCCCGAGCAGTACTTC. This translates into CASSPWDSTPEQYF.

The rearrangement joins TRBV13 to TRBJ2-4, with TRBD2 matching 13 bases. The CDR3 length is 15 residues. CDR1 is PRHDT and CDR2 is FYEKMQ in the germline V gene (reference sequence). V shed 5 bases, J shed 7 bases, and the junction held 5 bases outside the gene matches. The CDR3 DNA reads as TGTGCCAGCAGCCCCCGGACTAGCGGGAGCAACATTCAGTACTTC. Its protein product is CASSPRTSGSNIQYF.

This clone came up a few times. J is TRBJ1-2 and V is TRBV9; D unclear. V gave up 3 bases and J gave up 8 bases, with 26 bases separating them. The CDR3 covers 17 residues. CDR1 SGDLS and CDR2 YYNGEE come from the germline V gene. CDR3 bases: TGTGCCAGCAGCGCCAACTCCCTACCCGGGCCCCGGGAGGGCTACACCTTC. This sequence encodes CASSANSLPGPREGYTF.